These 20 T cell receptor beta chains originate from one sample sequenced in a study of T cell responses to AZD1222 COVID-19 vaccine. Sequencing used immunoSEQ multiplex PCR; TCRdb keeps in-frame clones, though not all of them. Of about 150,000 clones listed, roughly 92% were seen once; the top ten hold 1.3%. Sequences were derived from peripheral blood, sampled on day 0 of AZD1222 vaccination. The receptor set was obtained from an adult in good health.

In nucleotides, the CDR3 is TGTGCCAGCAGCCAAGGTTCTGGGCTAGCGGGGGACACCGGGGAGCTGTTTTTT. Its translation: CASSQGSGLAGDTGELFF. The V call is TRBV4-2, the J call TRBJ2-2; 10 bases fit TRBD2. The length of the CDR3 is 18 residues. Germline V CDR1 and CDR2: LGHNA, YNFKEQ. V trimming: 1 base; J trimming: 3 bases; junction bases outside the gene matches: 8.

The V gene is TRBV6-5, the J gene TRBJ2-5, with TRBD2 matching 8 bases. Germline-derived CDR1 and CDR2 are MNHEY and SVGAGI. This CDR3 is 16 amino acids long. The V segment lost 4 bases and the J segment 2 bases; nucleotides outside the gene matches: 9. The CDR3 bases are TGTGCCAGCAGTTCCCAACGGGAGGGTGGGCAAGAGACCCAGTACTTC. This translates into CASSSQREGGQETQYF.

This chain uses TRBV7-9 with TRBJ2-1; D is undetermined. This CDR3 is built from 12 residues. V dropped 5 bases and J dropped 14 bases, with 16 bases sitting between them. CDR1 is SEHNR and CDR2 is FQNEAQ in the germline V gene (reference sequence). For the CDR3, the DNA is TGTGCCAGCAGCCCACGGGCCCCTACGAAGTTCTTC. Its protein product is CASSPRAPTKFF.

V usage is TRBV5-8 and J usage is TRBJ1-5; perhaps TRBD1 as D (6 bases). The germline V gene has CDR1 SGHTS and CDR2 YDEGEE. The CDR3 runs to 18 residues. Trimming cost V 4 bases and J 0 bases, with 20 bases left between them. CDR3 DNA: TGTGCCAGCAGCACCACAGGGAAAATCGTTTATAGCAATCAGCCCCAGCATTTT. Encoded protein: CASSTTGKIVYSNQPQHF.

The rearrangement links TRBV30 to TRBJ2-2; D is ambiguous. Germline CDR1 reads GTSNPN; CDR2 reads SVGIG (reference sequence). The CDR3 loop spans 13 amino acids. V was clipped by 7 bases and J by 0 bases, with 9 bases between them. The CDR3 nucleotides are TGTGCCTCAGACATTTCGAACACCGGGGAGCTGTTTTTT. Protein: CASDISNTGELFF.

V and J are TRBV6-5 and TRBJ1-4, with D perhaps matching TRBD1 (5 bases). Germline V lookup: CDR1 MNHEY, CDR2 SVGAGI. The V gene lost 5 bases and the J gene lost 4 bases, with 11 bases spanning the gap. CDR3 size: 14 residues. The CDR3 loop reads CASSPRGVNEKLFF. CDR3 in DNA: TGTGCCAGCAGTCCCCGAGGGGTTAATGAAAAACTGTTTTTT.

The chain links TRBV5-4 to TRBJ2-2; D possibly corresponds to TRBD1 (6 bases). Germline V gene lookup returns CDR1 SGHNT and CDR2 YYREEE (reference sequence). Trimming cost V 9 bases and J 3 bases, with 12 bases left between them. The CDR3 runs 13 residues. As DNA, the CDR3 is TGTGCCATCAACAGGGTTCACACCGGGGAGCTGTTTTTT. Its protein product is CAINRVHTGELFF.

J is TRBJ1-2 and V is TRBV5-5; 8 nucleotides agree with TRBD1. The V segment lost 4 bases and the J segment 1 base; nucleotides outside the gene matches: 12. The CDR3 is made up of 17 amino acids. Germline lookup yields CDR1 SGHKS and CDR2 YYEKEE (reference sequence). CDR3 nucleotides: TGTGCCAGCAGCCAGATCGGGACAGGTACCCTTAACTATGGCTACACCTTC. This codes for CASSQIGTGTLNYGYTF.

The genes are TRBV6-1 and TRBJ1-1; the D is unclear. Trimming took off 0 bases at V and 8 bases at J, with 28 bases between the two ends. The length of the CDR3 is 19 residues. Germline values: CDR1 MNHNS, CDR2 SASEGT. CDR3 amino acids: CASSEAFSWPRASPTEAFF. The CDR3 region has the DNA TGTGCCAGCAGTGAAGCATTCTCGTGGCCCCGGGCTTCCCCTACAGAAGCTTTCTTT.

The V call is TRBV6-4, the J call TRBJ2-3; D is possibly TRBD2 (6 bases). The V gene's germline CDR1 is MRHNA and CDR2 SNTAGT. Trimming left V 1 base short and J 5 bases short, with 13 bases between. The CDR3 length is 15 residues. The CDR3 region has the DNA TGTGCCAGCAGTGACTGGTTAGCGGAAGGAGATACGCAGTATTTT. Its protein is CASSDWLAEGDTQYF.

The chain employs TRBV3-1 (or the pseudogene TRBV3-2) and TRBJ1-2, with a weak D call TRBD1 (6 bases). The CDR3 covers 14 residues. V was trimmed by 7 bases and J by 4 bases, leaving 16 bases between them. Germline assignment: CDR1 LGHDT and CDR2 YNNKEL (reference sequence). In DNA, the CDR3 is TGTGCCAGCACCCAGGGGAAGGTAGGCTATGGCTACACCTTC. Encoded protein: CASTQGKVGYGYTF.

V is TRBV27 and J is TRBJ2-5; 7 bases fit TRBD1. The length of the CDR3 is 15 residues. After removal of 3 bases from V and 0 bases from J, the junction contained 4 bases not matched to a gene. The germline V gene encodes CDR1 MNHEY and CDR2 SMNVEV (reference sequence). The CDR3 sequence: CASSLWTGDQETQYF. The CDR3 nucleotides are TGTGCCAGCAGTTTGTGGACAGGCGACCAAGAGACCCAGTACTTC.

This chain links TRBV28 with TRBJ2-5, with 10 nucleotides matching TRBD1. CDR1 MDHEN and CDR2 SYDVKM come from the germline V gene. The CDR3 runs to 15 residues. V trimming: 4 bases; J trimming: 4 bases; junction bases outside the gene matches: 6. The CDR3 loop reads CASSSPGQGGETQYF. As DNA, the CDR3 is TGTGCCAGCAGTTCACCTGGACAGGGGGGAGAGACCCAGTACTTC. Based on the CDR3 plus reference TRBV28 and TRBJ2-5, the full variable domain is DVKVTQSSRYLVKRTGEKVFLECVQDMDHENMFWYRQDPGLGLRLIYFSYDVKMKEKGDIPEGYSVSREKKERFSLILESASTNQTSMYLCASSSPGQGGETQYFGPGTRLLVL.

This clone came up once. DNA of the CDR3: TGTGCCAGCAGCGCTGGAACCACCGGGGAGCTGTTTTTT. Its translation: CASSAGTTGELFF. The rearrangement uses TRBV12-3 or TRBV12-4 and TRBJ2-2; D ambiguous. Trimming pared 6 bases from V and 4 bases from J, leaving 9 bases between. The CDR3 totals 13 residues.

This chain links TRBV19 with TRBJ2-5; D ambiguous. V was shortened by 5 bases and J by 5 bases, with 6 bases between the two germline ends. CDR1 and CDR2 from the germline V gene are LNHDA and SQIVND (reference sequence). This CDR3 has 11 amino acids. The CDR3 spells CASSGRETQYF. CDR3 in DNA: TGTGCCAGTAGTGGAAGGGAGACCCAGTACTTC.

This chain uses TRBV3-1 (or the pseudogene TRBV3-2) with TRBJ2-5; 14 bases are shared with TRBD2. Germline trimming cut 4 bases from V and 5 bases from J; bases unmatched to any gene: 6. The CDR3 is made up of 16 amino acids. Per the germline V gene, CDR1 is LGHDT and CDR2 is YNNKEL (reference sequence). CDR3 sequence (DNA): TGTGCCAGCAGCCCGGGACTAGCGGGAGATCGGGAGACCCAGTACTTC. Translation gives CASSPGLAGDRETQYF.

In the case of this clone: Its ends do not fully match the called genes, so a read error is possible. The chain uses TRBV19 and TRBJ1-2, with a tentative D call TRBD1 (5 bases). The germline V gene encodes CDR1 LNHDA and CDR2 SQIVND (reference sequence). This CDR3 comprises 10 residues. CDR3 in amino acids: CASSGGRTNF. Written as DNA, the CDR3 is TGTGCCAGTAGTGGGGGTCGTACCAACTTC.

The chain uses TRBV7-9 and TRBJ1-3; TRBD1 agrees at 9 bases. Germline CDR1 is SEHNR and CDR2 is FQNEAQ (reference sequence). The CDR3 has 15 amino acids. V dropped 3 bases and J dropped 4; count of bases not matched to a gene: 4. The CDR3 DNA sequence: TGTGCCAGCAGCTTCCGGGACAGGGAAGGAAACACCATATATTTT. Amino acid sequence: CASSFRDREGNTIYF.

The gene calls are TRBV3-1 (or the pseudogene TRBV3-2) and TRBJ2-5; 11 bases match TRBD2. Trimming at V came to 5 bases and at J to 4 bases, leaving 3 bases not matched to a gene. The CDR3 runs to 14 residues. Germline CDR1 LGHDT, CDR2 YNNKEL (reference sequence). CDR3 nucleotides: TGTGCCAGCAGCGTTAGCGGGAGGGGAGAGACCCAGTACTTC. This encodes CASSVSGRGETQYF.

The V and J genes are TRBV5-5 and TRBJ2-3; 11 nucleotides match TRBD2. Unmatched junction bases numbered 2, after V lost 3 bases and J lost 2 bases. This CDR3 comprises 15 residues. The germline V gene has CDR1 SGHKS and CDR2 YYEKEE (reference sequence). This CDR3 is CASSSLAGATDTQYF. The CDR3 DNA reads TGTGCCAGCAGCTCACTAGCGGGGGCCACAGATACGCAGTATTTT.